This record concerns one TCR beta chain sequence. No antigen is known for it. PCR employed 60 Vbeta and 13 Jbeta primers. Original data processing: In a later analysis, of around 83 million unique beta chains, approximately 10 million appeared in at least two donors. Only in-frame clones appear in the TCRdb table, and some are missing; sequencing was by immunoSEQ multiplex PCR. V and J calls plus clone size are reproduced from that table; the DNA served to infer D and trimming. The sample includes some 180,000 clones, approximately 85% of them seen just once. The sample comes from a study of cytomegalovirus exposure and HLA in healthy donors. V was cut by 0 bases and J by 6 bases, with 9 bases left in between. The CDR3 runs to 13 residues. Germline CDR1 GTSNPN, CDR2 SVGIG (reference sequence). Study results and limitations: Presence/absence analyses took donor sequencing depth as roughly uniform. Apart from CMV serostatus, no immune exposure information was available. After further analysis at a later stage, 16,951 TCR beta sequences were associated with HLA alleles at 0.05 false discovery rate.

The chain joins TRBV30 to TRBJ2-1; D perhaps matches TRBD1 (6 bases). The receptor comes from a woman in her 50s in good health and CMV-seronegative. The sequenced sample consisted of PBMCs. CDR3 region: CAWSVGALNEQFF. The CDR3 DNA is TGTGCCTGGAGTGTGGGGGCCCTCAATGAGCAGTTCTTC.